This T cell receptor beta chain was recorded in a study of T cells in narcolepsy. Turning to the study itself: Enrolled donors included narcolepsy type 1 or type 2 patients and healthy controls.

Study results and limitations: Reportedly, autoreactive clonotypes were serially detected in patients' blood but not controls'. Autoreactive clone sequences were missing from some blood memory CD4+ repertoires. Same-patient CSF and blood CD4+ T cell clonotypes included HCRT-specific and TRIB2-specific autoreactive ones.

Deletions cut 4 bases from V and 0 bases from J, with 10 bases between. Germline lookup yields CDR1 MNHNS and CDR2 SASEGT. This CDR3 region has 16 residues. Repertoires were generated with immunoSEQ multiplex PCR, while TCRdb's copy carries only in-frame clones and drops some. The sample consists of 31,000 or so clones, 75% to 90% of them appearing once. Remarks on this clone: Its antigen is undetermined.

The chain couples TRBV6-1 to TRBJ2-6; D not certain. The sequence was collected from a human donor with narcolepsy. Material for sequencing was CD45RA- memory CD4+ T cells from PBMCs. Here the CDR3 reads CASSGRAHSGANVLTF. Here the CDR3 DNA reads TGTGCCAGCAGTGGAAGGGCCCACTCTGGGGCCAACGTCCTGACTTTC.